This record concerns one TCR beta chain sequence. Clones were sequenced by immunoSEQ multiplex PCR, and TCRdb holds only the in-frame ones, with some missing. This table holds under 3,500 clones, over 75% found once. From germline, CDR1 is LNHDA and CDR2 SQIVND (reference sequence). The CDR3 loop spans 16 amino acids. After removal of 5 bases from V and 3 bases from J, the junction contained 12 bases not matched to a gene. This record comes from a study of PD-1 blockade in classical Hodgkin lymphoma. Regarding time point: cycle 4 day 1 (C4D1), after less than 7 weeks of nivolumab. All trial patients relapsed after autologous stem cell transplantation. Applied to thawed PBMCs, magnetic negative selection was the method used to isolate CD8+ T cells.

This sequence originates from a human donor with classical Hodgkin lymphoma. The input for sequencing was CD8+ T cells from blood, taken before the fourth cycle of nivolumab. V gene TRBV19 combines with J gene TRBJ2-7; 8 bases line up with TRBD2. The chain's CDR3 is CASSFHPGTRYYEQYF. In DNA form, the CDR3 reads TGTGCCAGTAGTTTCCATCCCGGGACTAGGTACTACGAGCAGTACTTC.